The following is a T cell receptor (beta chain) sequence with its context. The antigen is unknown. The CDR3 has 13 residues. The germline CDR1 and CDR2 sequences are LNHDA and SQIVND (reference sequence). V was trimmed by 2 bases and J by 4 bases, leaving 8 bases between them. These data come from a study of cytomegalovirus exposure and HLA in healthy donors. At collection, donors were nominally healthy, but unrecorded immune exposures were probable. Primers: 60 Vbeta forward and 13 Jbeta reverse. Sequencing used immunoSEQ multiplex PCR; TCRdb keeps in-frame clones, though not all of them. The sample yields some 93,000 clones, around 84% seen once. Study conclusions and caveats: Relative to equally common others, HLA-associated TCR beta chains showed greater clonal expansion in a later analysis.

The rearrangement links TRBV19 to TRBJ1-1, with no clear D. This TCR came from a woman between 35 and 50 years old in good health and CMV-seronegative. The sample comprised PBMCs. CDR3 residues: CASSILTGTEAFF. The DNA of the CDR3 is TGTGCCAGTAGTATATTAACGGGCACTGAAGCTTTCTTT.